This T cell receptor (beta chain) was recorded in a study of blood T cell repertoires in COVID-19. The overall study: Collection of acute and convalescent COVID-19 samples took place in the United States, Italy and Spain.

Methods used by the authors: Using reference gene primer amplification, nucleated cell counts were estimated. Profiled with immunoSEQ multiplex PCR; TCRdb holds only in-frame clones, not every one. D and trimming were read from the DNA, whereas the V and J calls and clone size are those reported in that table. In the table there are 150,000 to 200,000 clones, just under 95% of which are singletons. V was cut by 5 bases and J by 6 bases, with 11 bases left in between. In germline, CDR1 is MDHEN, CDR2 SYDVKM. The CDR3 is 13 residues long. The origin of this receptor is a woman aged 50 to 60 with acute or convalescent COVID-19. The chain carries TRBV28 and TRBJ1-5; D is unclear. Sequencing was performed on peripheral blood. CDR3 region: CASSRGEGQPQHF. The CDR3 DNA reads TGTGCCAGCAGTCGTGGAGAAGGTCAGCCCCAGCATTTT.